This T cell receptor (beta chain) was captured in a study of T cell responses to AZD1222 COVID-19 vaccine (dated by TCRdb to the early 2020s). Study-wide context: AZD1222 recipients whose second dose came at about 4 weeks and those whose second dose came at about 12 weeks were combined into one group, since spike-specific TCR depth and breadth did not differ between the two schedules. A total of 233 trial participants underwent TCR sequencing, of whom roughly 210 received two doses of AZD1222 and some 26 received two doses of the MenACWY control vaccine. Enrollment into the trials was organized by age into subgroups of 18-55, 56-69 and 70-plus years, and those subgroups contained roughly 150, 30 and 60 TCR-sequenced participants, respectively. The study at large found these results: Conclusions about previously exposed vaccinees were limited because only six or seven AZD1222 recipients were SARS-CoV-2 seropositive at baseline. Because no day 14 peak-response samples were available, the repertoires could be characterized only after the peak T cell response. Spike-specific TCR breadth and depth rose significantly after two AZD1222 doses compared with day 0 and with MenACWY recipients. Participants were mostly white British, with more females than males. The authors suggested clonal diversity may have been underestimated. The 56-69-year group was small, and its depth increase did not reach significance, likely because of low power. The whole spike protein was spanned by vaccine-associated CD4 TCRs, and dominant responses were seen in regions 160-218 and 743-854. Reportedly, close to half of the unique spike-specific TCRs recognized epitopes lying outside the regions that are mutated in the B.1.351 and B.1.1.7 variants.

In light of the paper, this sample's time point label describes: baseline before first vaccination. Vaccinee samples came from UK trials COV001 and COV002, including a single-blind randomized controlled phase 2/3 trial of AZD1222 (ChAdOx1 nCoV-19) in healthy adults. For TCRbeta chain sequencing, PBMC samples from trial participants were taken at day 0 and at day 28 after the second dose. The CDR3 regions of human TCRbeta chains were subjected to immunosequencing. Per the authors' processing: Repertoire TCRs were checked for matches against a reference library of SARS-CoV-2-specific TCRs that had been generated using the MIRA antigen-specificity platform. Breadth was defined as the fraction of unique TCRs that were SARS-CoV-2-associated, and depth was defined as the fraction of total T cells that were SARS-CoV-2-associated. Each spike-specific TCR was assigned to its reactive spike region and to a CD4 or CD8 class using the MIRA data. Log10-transformed breadth and depth values were compared by one-way ANOVA with Sidak's multiple comparisons tests. TCRdb took this table from immuneACCESS and kept in-frame rearrangements with V and J called. Such tables lack part of the clones; where checked against another copy, unresolved V genes explain under half of the gap, and the rest is unexplained. V and J calls and clone size are as listed in that table; D and trimming were resolved from the DNA. The sample table holds about 86,000 clones, of which around four fifths were seen once. In total, the top ten clones hold over 20% of the sample.

Details on this clone: Its antigen remains unidentified. No quality values exist for individual bases; no much larger clone is one base distant.

The source of this sequence is an adult in good health. The sequenced sample was peripheral blood, obtained on day 0 of AZD1222 vaccination.

The DNA sequence is TGTGCCAGCCAGGGGGCAAATTCACCCCTCCACTTT. The translation is CASQGANSPLHF. The V and J segments used are TRBV6-5 and TRBJ1-6, with 8 central nucleotides matching TRBD1. The CDR3 contains 12 residues, cysteine and phenylalanine counted. The entry retains the CDR3 DNA only, 36 bases that are in frame from base 1. V loses 8 bases at its end and J loses 7 bases; junction bases beyond the gene matches: 1. CDR1 and CDR2, looked up from the germline V gene, are MNHEY and SVGAGI.